This TCR beta chain was observed in a study of human T cells and chemical hapten exposure. The wider study: Donors were sensitized with 2% DPC on the upper inner arm.

Specified time point: patch test 2, 6 weeks after DPC sensitization. Indicated treatment: therapeutic diphenylcyclopropenone sensitization with weekly scalp DPC. Looked up from germline, CDR1 is LNHDA and CDR2 is SQIVND (reference sequence). V lost 3 bases, J lost 4 bases, and 15 bases stayed unmatched. The CDR3 consists of 19 residues. Under the authors' procedure: Samples held a median of roughly 100,000 TCRs, range 23,224–690,600. TCRdb recomputed calls from the RACE reads with MiXCR, one row per CDR3 protein. The V and J calls shown here were made by TCRdb, not taken from the authors' results. The sample comprises about 84,000 distinct CDR3 sequences, 10% of which are singletons, and about 5% rests with the top ten. This clonotype has more than one count but fewer than ten.

The clonotype comes from a woman aged 45 to 65 with alopecia areata. Some clones in this sample may be carry-over from other donors' samples. The rearrangement uses TRBV19 and TRBJ2-2, with 9 positions matching TRBD2. The material sequenced was whole blood, taken in connection with sensitization to the hapten diphenylcyclopropenone (DPC). This CDR3 reads CASSIRRLAAGEFTGELFF. CDR3 nucleotides: TGTGCCAGTAGTATTAGAAGACTAGCGGCCGGAGAGTTCACCGGGGAGCTGTTTTTT.